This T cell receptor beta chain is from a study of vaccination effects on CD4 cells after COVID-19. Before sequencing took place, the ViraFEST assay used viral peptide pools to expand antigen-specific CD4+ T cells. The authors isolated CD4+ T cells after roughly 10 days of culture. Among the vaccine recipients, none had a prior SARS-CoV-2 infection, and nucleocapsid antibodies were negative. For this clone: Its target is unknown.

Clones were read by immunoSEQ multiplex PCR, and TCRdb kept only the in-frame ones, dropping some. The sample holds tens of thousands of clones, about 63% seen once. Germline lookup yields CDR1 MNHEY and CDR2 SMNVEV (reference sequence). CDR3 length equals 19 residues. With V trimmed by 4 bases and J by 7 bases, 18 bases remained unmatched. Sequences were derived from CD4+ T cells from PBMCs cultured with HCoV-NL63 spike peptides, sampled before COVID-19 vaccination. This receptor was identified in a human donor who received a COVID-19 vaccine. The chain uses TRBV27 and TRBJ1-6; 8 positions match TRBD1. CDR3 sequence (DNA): TGTGCCAGCAGTTCTCTACCGCGGACAGGGCGAGGGGGGAATTCACCCCTCCACTTT. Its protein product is CASSSLPRTGRGGNSPLHF.